These 4 T cell receptor beta chains were sequenced from one sample in a study of shared clonotypes between healthy human individuals (dated by TCRdb to 2019 to 2021). The library was obtained by the immunoSEQ multiplex PCR assay. Held by TCRdb, this immuneACCESS table contains in-frame sequences only and omits some clones. Under half of the omission traces to an unresolved V gene where checked; the cause of the rest is unknown. A total of approximately 2,300,000 clones appear in this sample, about nine tenths of them only once. The ten largest clonotypes hold around 0.38% of the sample. The sequencing input was naive CD4+ T cells from PBMCs. What this sample's cell subset or site label stands for: CD45RA+ positively selected. Receptor source: a man aged 18 to 35 in good health. Some clones in this sample may be carry-over from other donors' samples.

This clone was recorded once. Other DNA sequences from this sample encode an identical CDR3 as well. The J gene is TRBJ2-7, the V gene TRBV5-5; 9 positions agree with TRBD1. This CDR3 contains 15 residues. Trimming removed 0 bases from V and 2 bases from J; junction bases left unmatched: 3. Germline CDR1 is SGHKS and CDR2 is YYEKEE (reference sequence). In nucleotides, the CDR3 is TGTGCCAGCAGCTTGGGGCGACAGGGGGCCTACGAGCAGTACTTC. As protein: CASSLGRQGAYEQYF.

V is TRBV6-5 and J is TRBJ1-3; D gene uncertain. V lost 8 bases to trimming and J lost 0 bases, with 11 bases between them. This CDR3 has 14 residues. Germline values: CDR1 MNHEY, CDR2 SVGAGI. For the CDR3, the DNA is TGTGCCAGCCGGACTGACGACTCTGGAAACACCATATATTTT. Its translation: CASRTDDSGNTIYF.

DNA of the CDR3: TGTGCCAGCAGCTTAACAGGGGCAGCAGATACGCAGTATTTT. Amino acid sequence: CASSLTGAADTQYF. The J gene is TRBJ2-3, the V gene TRBV7-2; 7 bases line up with TRBD1. Germline-derived CDR1 and CDR2 are SGHTA and FQGNSA. This CDR3 comprises 14 residues. Losses at the gene ends were 2 bases for V and 4 bases for J; bases not matched to a gene: 3.

The J gene is TRBJ1-4, the V gene TRBV19; TRBD1 aligns across 7 bases. The J segment lost 2 bases and the V segment lost 5 bases, leaving 8 bases of the junction unmatched. The CDR3 sequence is 16 residues long. Looked up from germline, CDR1 is LNHDA and CDR2 is SQIVND (reference sequence). The chain's CDR3 is CASSDTGVRTNEKLFF. CDR3 nucleotides: TGTGCCAGTAGTGATACAGGGGTGAGGACTAATGAAAAACTGTTTTTT.